This T cell receptor beta chain derives from a study of beta chain features in type 1 diabetes. General observations from the study: Patients with type 1 diabetes carried fewer insertions and had more deletions at their VDJ junctions.

Of note for this clone: Its target is not known.

This CDR3 has 14 residues. The germline V gene has CDR1 SEHNR and CDR2 FQNEAQ (reference sequence). With 5 bases removed from V and 4 bases from J, the gap between germline ends came to 15 bases. CD4+ naive, central memory, regulatory and stem cell-like memory cells were sorted via CD45RO/CCR7/CD25/CD127/CD95/CD27. The authors reverse transcribed all of the isolated RNA, so sequencing captured expressed TCRB transcripts. Some clones are missing from TCRdb's copy, which holds only in-frame ones; the method was immunoSEQ multiplex PCR. The sample has 620,000 or so clones, roughly 16% seen once. The chain links TRBV7-9 to TRBJ2-7; D ambiguous. Sequencing input: naive CD4+ T cells from blood. The TCR sequence derives from a man between 18 and 29 years old in good health. Here the CDR3 reads CASSHAGSDYEQYF. The CDR3 DNA follows: TGTGCCAGCAGCCACGCCGGATCAGATTACGAGCAGTACTTC.